This TCR beta chain was captured by sequencing in a study of control samples from healthy donors and cancer patients. The protocol was immunoSEQ multiplex PCR, while the TCRdb copy is restricted to in-frame clones and leaves out a portion. The sample shows 150,000 or so clones, roughly 94% of them seen only once. The CDR3 loop spans 19 amino acids. The V and J ends lost 4 bases and 0 bases respectively, with 21 bases between them. Germline V gene lookup returns CDR1 ENHRY and CDR2 SYGVKD. Sequenced input: blood. The TCR was taken from a man aged 35-49 years in good health. This sequence joins TRBV10-3 and TRBJ1-4, with D perhaps matching TRBD1 (5 bases). The CDR3 sequence is CAISAVAGRVFSTNEKLFF. The DNA for the CDR3 is TGTGCCATCAGTGCGGTTGCAGGCAGGGTCTTTTCAACTAATGAAAAACTGTTTTTT.